One TCR beta chain is described in this entry. What it binds is not known. Specified treatment: roughly 19 received Ad26.COV2.S at low or high dose, single or two shots; about 5 received placebo; per-sample allocation not given. Material that was analyzed had been drawn on day 63 after the first vaccine or placebo injection. An adult donor aged 18-55 years was enrolled in Boston. The data belong to a study of Ad26.COV2.S vaccination and SARS-CoV-2 variants. On the study more broadly: The vaccine Ad26.COV2.S was put into the muscle once, or twice with 56 days between. Findings and limits, study-wide: Vaccinated and placebo-treated recipients had similar non-spike TCR breadth. Vaccinees reportedly had broad spike-specific CD8+ and CD4+ T cell responses.

Trimming pared 4 bases from V and 4 bases from J, leaving 17 bases between. Germline CDR1 SGHNT, CDR2 YYREEE (reference sequence). This CDR3 contains 15 residues. The protocol was immunoSEQ multiplex PCR, while the TCRdb copy is restricted to in-frame clones and leaves out a portion. The data show 410,000 or so clones, with around 90% seen just once and more than 10% held by the top ten. The sequence was obtained from a person aged 18-65 years who received the Ad26.COV2.S COVID-19 vaccine or a placebo. The chain joins TRBV5-4 to TRBJ2-5; TRBD2 is a possible D gene (5 bases). Specimen: peripheral blood, collected in a trial of Ad26.COV2.S vaccine versus placebo. Here the CDR3 DNA reads TGTGCCAGCAGCCCGCCCGGCGGGCCGGGAGAGACCCAGTACTTC. Translated: CASSPPGGPGETQYF.